The 14 T cell receptor beta chains below come from one sample, sequenced in a study of blood T cells in healthy people across ages (dated by TCRdb to the mid-2010s). Library construction relied on 5' RACE. The data were produced on an Illumina HiSeq 2500. A second PCR of roughly 7 to 11 cycles was performed with a sample-barcoded 5' primer and a J-beta primer mix. TCRdb itself trimmed the public reads at Q25 with fastp, ran MiXCR and retained productive beta chains. When rows share a CDR3 protein, they turn into one entry using the most common DNA and genes. This sample holds about 680,000 distinct CDR3 sequences; roughly 50% were observed only once. The top ten constitute approximately 32% of the sample. Sample: blood. All receptors derive from a woman in her sixties in good health.

The chain employs TRBV3-1 and TRBJ2-1; tentatively, D is TRBD2 (5 bases). Germline lookup yields CDR1 LGHDT and CDR2 YNNKEL (reference sequence). The V end was cut by 9 bases, the J end by 8 bases, with 20 bases between. The CDR3 spans 14 residues. CDR3 coding DNA: TGTGCCAGTGAAGGGTCGGGAATTTTCGATGAGCAGTTCTTC. This encodes CASEGSGIFDEQFF.

The gene calls are TRBV20-1 and TRBJ1-4; unclear D gene. The CDR3 is 14 amino acids. From germline, CDR1 is DFQATT and CDR2 SNEGSKA (reference sequence). Trimming took 3 bases from V and 10 from J, leaving 18 bases between them. CDR3 residues: CSASSARVSGKLFF. CDR3 nucleotides: TGCAGTGCTAGTAGCGCTAGGGTGTCGGGAAAACTGTTTTTT.

This clonotype has more than one count but fewer than ten. The chain couples TRBV5-1 to TRBJ2-1; 11 bases map to TRBD2. Germline-derived CDR1 and CDR2 are SGHRS and YFSETQ. This CDR3 region has 15 residues. The J segment lost 6 bases and the V segment lost 7 bases, leaving 9 bases of the junction unmatched. In DNA, the CDR3 is TGCGCCAGCGGGGTTACCGGGACTAGCGGCAATGAGCAGTTCTTC. Protein product: CASGVTGTSGNEQFF.

This clonotype was counted only a few times. The chain joins TRBV29-1 to TRBJ2-7; the D is unclear. The V and J ends lost 4 bases and 3 bases respectively, with 10 bases between them. The V gene's germline CDR1 is SQVTM and CDR2 ANQGSEA. This CDR3 comprises 12 residues. CDR3 in DNA: TGCAGCGTTGCCAGCACCGGCTACGAGCAGTACTTC. Residues: CSVASTGYEQYF.

The chain links TRBV7-3 to TRBJ2-1; TRBD2 is a possible D gene (5 bases). CDR1 is SGHTA, CDR2 FQGTGA, per germline. Trimming shortened V by 0 bases and J by 9 bases, and 9 bases separated the two germline ends. The CDR3 has 13 amino acids. CDR3 loop: CASSLTRGSEQFF. The CDR3 nucleotides read TGTGCCAGCAGCTTAACGAGAGGGAGTGAGCAGTTCTTC. The full variable domain, its missing parts supplied by reference TRBV7-3 and TRBJ2-1, is GAGVSQTPSNKVTEKGKYVELRCDPISGHTALYWYRQSLGQGPEFLIYFQGTGAADDSGLPNDRFFAVRPEGSVSTLKIQRTERGDSAVYLCASSLTRGSEQFFGPGTRLTVL.

CDR3 sequence (DNA): TGTGCCAGCAGTGATGGGGGTACCGGAGAAAAACTGTTTTTT. Translated, it gives CASSDGGTGEKLFF. The genes are TRBV2 and TRBJ1-4, with D perhaps TRBD1 (5 bases). Trimming stripped 3 bases from V and 8 bases from J, with 13 bases between. Per the germline V gene, CDR1 is SNHLY and CDR2 is FYNNEI. The CDR3 runs 14 residues.

In the case of this clonotype: The junction departs from germline at one end; a sequencing error may be responsible. The V call is TRBV18, the J call TRBJ2-1, with D perhaps matching TRBD2 (5 bases). The CDR3 loop spans 15 amino acids. Germline CDR1 KGHSH, CDR2 LQKENI. The CDR3 protein is CASPPRTGNYNEQFF. CDR3 coding DNA: TGTGCCAGCCCACCAAGGACGGGGAACTACAATGAGCAGTTCTTC.

The chain uses TRBV19 and TRBJ2-7; the D gene could be TRBD1 or TRBD2 (5 bases each). CDR1 is LNHDA, CDR2 SQIVND, per germline (reference sequence). This CDR3 has 15 amino acids. Between the trimmed V and J ends, which lost 5 bases and 0 bases, there was a span of 14 bases. The DNA for the CDR3 is TGTGCCAGTAGTTACCGGGACGGCAGCTCCTACGAGCAGTACTTC. This codes for CASSYRDGSSYEQYF.

This chain connects TRBV2 to TRBJ1-1; D is ambiguous. The V end lost 7 bases, the J end lost 0 bases, and 12 bases lay between the germline ends. The CDR3 has 14 amino acids. CDR1 SNHLY and CDR2 FYNNEI come from the germline V gene. The CDR3 region is CASTSVSVNTEAFF. As DNA, the CDR3 is TGTGCCAGCACGAGCGTATCCGTGAACACTGAAGCTTTCTTT.

A word on this clonotype: A much larger clone differs by one base, so this may be a read error. The V and J genes are TRBV13 and TRBJ2-7; D is uncertain. Trimming took off 7 bases at V and 5 bases at J, with 15 bases between the two ends. Germline CDR1 and CDR2: PRHDT and FYEKMQ (reference sequence). The CDR3 length is 13 residues. The CDR3 loop reads CASIKGNTDEQYF. CDR3 coding DNA: TGTGCCAGCATTAAAGGGAATACGGACGAGCAGTACTTC.

V gene TRBV7-2 combines with J gene TRBJ1-2; no reliable D call. V lost 5 bases to trimming and J lost 8 bases, with 15 bases between them. The CDR3 runs to 13 residues. Germline lookup yields CDR1 SGHTA and CDR2 FQGNSA. Here the CDR3 reads CASSPLKGAGYTF. The CDR3 coding sequence is TGTGCCAGCAGCCCACTTAAGGGAGCAGGCTACACCTTC.

This clonotype was seen ten or more times. The rearrangement links TRBV29-1 to TRBJ2-6; D possibly corresponds to TRBD2 (6 bases). Germline values: CDR1 SQVTM, CDR2 ANQGSEA. The CDR3 is made up of 14 amino acids. V lost 4 bases to trimming and J lost 4 bases, with 11 bases between them. CDR3 DNA sequence: TGCAGCGTTGCTGGCGGGACCGGGGCCAACGTCCTGACTTTC. Protein: CSVAGGTGANVLTF.

The chain carries TRBV2 and TRBJ2-3, with D hard to call. Germline values: CDR1 SNHLY, CDR2 FYNNEI. The CDR3 totals 14 residues. Trimming left V 5 bases short and J 4 bases short, with 13 bases between. The CDR3: CASSPGPGADTQYF. The CDR3 bases are TGTGCCAGCAGTCCCGGTCCCGGCGCAGATACGCAGTATTTT.

The J gene is TRBJ2-5, the V gene TRBV5-1, with D maybe TRBD2 (6 bases). CDR3 size: 15 residues. The V gene's germline CDR1 is SGHRS and CDR2 YFSETQ. The ends were cut back, 2 bases at V and 0 bases at J, with 11 bases in the middle. CDR3 sequence (DNA): TGCGCCAGCAGCTTTGTAGCGGAACACCAAGAGACCCAGTACTTC. Translating gives CASSFVAEHQETQYF.